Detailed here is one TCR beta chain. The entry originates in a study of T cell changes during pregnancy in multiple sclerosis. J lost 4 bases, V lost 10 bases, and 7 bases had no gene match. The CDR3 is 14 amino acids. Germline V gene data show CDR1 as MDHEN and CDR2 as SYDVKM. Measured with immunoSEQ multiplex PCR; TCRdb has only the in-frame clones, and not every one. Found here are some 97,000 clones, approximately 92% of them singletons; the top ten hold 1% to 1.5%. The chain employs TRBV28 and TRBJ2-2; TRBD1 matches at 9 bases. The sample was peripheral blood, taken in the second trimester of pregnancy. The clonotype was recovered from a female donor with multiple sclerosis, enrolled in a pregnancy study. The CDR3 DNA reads TGTGCCATCCAAACGACAGGGGGCACCGGGGAGCTGTTTTTT. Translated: CAIQTTGGTGELFF.